The 18 T cell receptor beta chains presented below share a single source sample, sequenced in a study of shared clonotypes between healthy human individuals. Terminally differentiated effector memory CD45RA+ cells were left out of the naive CD8 fraction, which was CD45RO-negative and positively selected for CCR7. The assay was immunoSEQ multiplex PCR, and TCRdb's table has in-frame clones only and misses some. The sample records about 2.1 million clones, about 92% being singletons. Sample: naive CD8+ T cells from PBMCs. The receptors derive from a man aged 18-30 years in good health. Some clones in this sample may be carry-over from other donors' samples.

The gene calls are TRBV9 and TRBJ2-3, with D perhaps TRBD1 (6 bases). This CDR3 is 15 amino acids long. V was clipped by 3 bases and J by 1 base, with 12 bases between them. Germline values: CDR1 SGDLS, CDR2 YYNGEE. The CDR3 coding sequence is TGTGCCAGCAGCGAACAGGGAGTTGGCACAGATACGCAGTATTTT. This codes for CASSEQGVGTDTQYF.

The chain combines TRBV7-9 with TRBJ1-4; TRBD1 is a possible D gene (6 bases). The length of the CDR3 is 15 residues. Germline V gene data show CDR1 as SEHNR and CDR2 as FQNEAQ (reference sequence). V was pared by 5 bases and J by 8 bases, with 18 bases between. This CDR3 reads CASSDRQEVEEKLFF. The CDR3 nucleotides are TGTGCCAGCAGCGACCGACAGGAGGTGGAGGAAAAACTGTTTTTT. The full variable domain, with the rest looked up from reference TRBV7-9 and TRBJ1-4, is DTGVSQNPRHKITKRGQNVTFRCDPISEHNRLYWYRQTLGQGPEFLTYFQNEAQLEKSRLLSDRFSAERPKGSFSTLEIQRTEQGDSAMYLCASSDRQEVEEKLFFGSGTQLSVL.

The J gene is TRBJ2-7, the V gene TRBV21-1. TRBV21-1 is an annotated pseudogene. This CDR3 has 10 residues. CDR3 sequence (DNA): TGTGCCAGCACCCACCGGGGGCTGTACTTC. Translation: CASTHRGLYF.

The CDR3: CAWSGGRSETQYF. The CDR3 bases are TGTGCCTGGAGTGGAGGAAGGTCGGAGACCCAGTACTTC. The genes are TRBV30 and TRBJ2-5; D gene ambiguous. This CDR3 is built from 13 residues. V shed 1 base and J shed 5 bases, with 11 bases lying between them. Germline V gene sequence: CDR1 GTSNPN, CDR2 SVGIG (reference sequence). The full variable domain, its missing parts supplied by reference TRBV30 and TRBJ2-5, is SQTIHQWPATLVQPVGSPLSLECTVEGTSNPNLYWYRQAAGRGLQLLFYSVGIGQISSEVPQNLSASRPQDRQFILSSKKLLLSDSGFYLCAWSGGRSETQYFGPGTRLLVL.

The rearrangement links TRBV9 to TRBJ1-1; D gene unclear. The CDR3 consists of 13 residues. Trimming took off 2 bases at V and 5 bases at J, with 10 bases between the two ends. Germline CDR1 SGDLS, CDR2 YYNGEE. CDR3 region: CASSVTSGTEAFF. As DNA, the CDR3 is TGTGCCAGCAGCGTCACTTCGGGGACTGAAGCTTTCTTT.

The chain joins TRBV5-1 to TRBJ2-7; TRBD1 is a possible D gene (5 bases). Germline CDR1 and CDR2: SGHRS and YFSETQ. V was cut by 6 bases and J by 6 bases, with 10 bases left in between. The CDR3 spans 11 residues. The DNA of the CDR3 is TGCGCCAGCACACAGGACGGCGAGCAGTACTTC. Its protein product is CASTQDGEQYF.

In its sample, this clone was seen once. The chain uses TRBV27 and TRBJ2-2; 8 bases line up with TRBD2. The ends lost 5 bases at V and 3 bases at J; junction bases unmatched: 14. The CDR3 has 18 amino acids. Germline lookup yields CDR1 MNHEY and CDR2 SMNVEV (reference sequence). Here the CDR3 DNA reads TGTGCCAGCAGTCCCCTCGGAGCGGGAGTTATGTACACCGGGGAGCTGTTTTTT. This codes for CASSPLGAGVMYTGELFF.

Regarding this clone: Other DNA sequences in this sample translate to the same CDR3. The chain recombines TRBV7-6 with TRBJ2-7; 13 bases agree with TRBD2. Trimming at V came to 1 base and at J to 4 bases, leaving 1 base not matched to a gene. The CDR3 length is 15 residues. Germline loops: CDR1 SGHVS, CDR2 FNYEAQ. CDR3: CASSLGTSGSYEQYF. The CDR3 DNA reads as TGTGCCAGCAGCTTAGGGACTAGCGGGAGTTACGAGCAGTACTTC.

The chain is built from TRBV11-2 and TRBJ1-3; possible D gene TRBD1, 5 bases. CDR1 and CDR2 (germline): SGHAT, FQNNGV. CDR3 length: 15 amino acids. Trimming pared 1 base from V and 7 bases from J, leaving 14 bases between. In DNA form, the CDR3 reads TGTGCCAGCAGCTTAGTGGCAGGGATGGATAACACCATATATTTT. Amino acids: CASSLVAGMDNTIYF.

A word on this clone: The same CDR3 is also encoded by other DNA sequences in this sample. The chain carries TRBV7-9 and TRBJ2-2, with 11 bases that match TRBD2. CDR3 length equals 15 residues. The V gene end was trimmed by 4 bases and the J gene end by 5 bases; junction bases not matched to a gene: 3. Germline lookup yields CDR1 SEHNR and CDR2 FQNEAQ (reference sequence). The CDR3 spells CASSSGTSGTGELFF. In nucleotides, the CDR3 is TGTGCCAGCAGCTCCGGGACTAGCGGTACCGGGGAGCTGTTTTTT. Supplemented by reference TRBV7-9 and TRBJ2-2, the full variable domain reads DTGVSQNPRHKITKRGQNVTFRCDPISEHNRLYWYRQTLGQGPEFLTYFQNEAQLEKSRLLSDRFSAERPKGSFSTLEIQRTEQGDSAMYLCASSSGTSGTGELFFGEGSRLTVL.

In regard to this clone: This same CDR3 is encoded by further DNA sequences in the sample. The chain employs TRBV9 and TRBJ2-1; TRBD2 matches at 10 bases. Germline CDR1 is SGDLS and CDR2 is YYNGEE. V was pared by 0 bases and J by 7 bases, with 4 bases of the junction left unmatched. CDR3 length equals 15 residues. DNA of the CDR3: TGTGCCAGCAGCGTAGGAGCGGGAGGGCCGAATGAGCAGTTCTTC. It specifies CASSVGAGGPNEQFF.

CDR3 DNA sequence: TGTGCCAGTAGTGGCGGGACTAGCGGCATCTACGAGCAGTACTTC. It specifies CASSGGTSGIYEQYF. J is TRBJ2-7 and V is TRBV19; TRBD2 aligns across 11 bases. After removal of 5 bases from V and 3 bases from J, the junction contained 6 bases not matched to a gene. Germline-derived CDR1 and CDR2 are LNHDA and SQIVND (reference sequence). This CDR3 contains 15 residues.

This rearrangement joins TRBV27 to TRBJ2-1, with D perhaps matching TRBD1 (6 bases). The ends were cut back, 6 bases at V and 3 bases at J, with 21 bases in the middle. This CDR3 comprises 17 residues. In germline, CDR1 is MNHEY, CDR2 SMNVEV (reference sequence). The CDR3 loop is CASRSPNPQGFYNEQFF. The CDR3 coding sequence is TGTGCCAGCAGGTCCCCAAATCCACAGGGCTTCTACAATGAGCAGTTCTTC.

The V and J genes are TRBV11-3 and TRBJ2-1; TRBD2 agrees at 11 bases. CDR1 and CDR2 (germline): SGHNT, YENEEA. CDR3 length: 16 amino acids. V lost 5 bases and J lost 8; bases outside the gene matches: 11. The CDR3 sequence: CASSPRLAGGSDEQFF. The CDR3 bases are TGTGCCAGCAGCCCCCGTCTAGCGGGAGGTTCCGATGAGCAGTTCTTC.

The rearrangement links TRBV12-5 to TRBJ1-2; D call uncertain. CDR1 is LGHNT and CDR2 is FRNRAP in the germline V gene. Trimming removed 5 bases from V and 2 bases from J, with 6 bases in between. CDR3 length: 12 residues. The CDR3 DNA reads as TGTGCTAGTGGTCAGGAAAACTATGGCTACACCTTC. It yields the protein CASGQENYGYTF.

The V gene is TRBV13, the J gene TRBJ2-1; the match to TRBD1 covers 7 bases. The germline gives CDR1 PRHDT, CDR2 FYEKMQ (reference sequence). Germline trimming cut 1 base from V and 6 bases from J; bases unmatched to any gene: 9. The CDR3 is 16 amino acids. Here the CDR3 DNA reads TGTGCCAGCAGCTTAGATGGCACAGGGGTTTTCAATGAGCAGTTCTTC. Its translation is CASSLDGTGVFNEQFF.

The gene calls are TRBV18 and TRBJ2-1; D call uncertain. CDR3 length equals 15 residues. V lost 3 bases and J 5 bases, leaving 14 bases between the germline ends. Per germline, CDR1 KGHSH and CDR2 LQKENI. The CDR3 DNA follows: TGTGCCAGCTCACCGAGAAGGACGGATCACAATGAGCAGTTCTTC. It specifies CASSPRRTDHNEQFF.

The rearrangement links TRBV30 to TRBJ2-7; the D is unclear. The V end lost 1 base, the J end lost 2 bases, and 9 bases lay between the germline ends. The CDR3 has 13 residues. The germline gives CDR1 GTSNPN, CDR2 SVGIG (reference sequence). The CDR3 DNA reads TGTGCCTGGAGTGGGTTCCTAGCCTACGAGCAGTACTTC. Translated, it gives CAWSGFLAYEQYF.